This TCR beta chain derives from a study of monozygotic twins with inflammatory bowel disease. Study-level findings and limits: Sharing of clonotypes with others was lower in IBD patients than in healthy twins, and this was especially so with disease activity.

This CDR3 is 16 amino acids long. CDR1 and CDR2 from the germline V gene are LNHNV and YYDKDF (reference sequence). Through template switching, UMIs that included a 6-nucleotide sample barcode were added. The study subjected TCRalpha and TCRbeta cDNA to two nested PCRs of around 15 and 9 cycles. TCRdb processed the 5' RACE reads again and assigns one entry to each CDR3 protein, with no DNA. Reported are nearly 450,000 distinct CDR3 sequences; the ten largest clones contain 2% to 3%. On this clonotype: Its antigen is as yet unknown.

The rearrangement joins TRBV15 to TRBJ1-6; TCRdb designates TRBD1, a call that cannot be tested without DNA. The TCR was taken from a human donor with ulcerative colitis or Crohn's disease, or a healthy co-twin of an affected twin (not recorded which). Sample: blood. The CDR3 sequence is CATSRGGGGGASPLHF.